The table lists the clone carrying this T cell receptor (beta chain) with a few counts. Germline V lookup: CDR1 SGHRS, CDR2 YFSETQ. V was clipped by 0 bases and J by 0 bases, with 6 bases between them. This CDR3 contains 15 residues. The sample is drawn from a study of T cells in Graves' hyperthyroidism and ophthalmopathy. What was amplified from RNA transcripts were TCR beta CDR3 regions. The HTBI set primed first-round TCR CDR3 RT-PCR. TCRdb re-derived calls from the multiplex PCR reads in MiXCR, one entry per CDR3 protein. This sample carries about 690,000 distinct CDR3 sequences, around 16% of them seen once, and the ten largest clones take 15%.

The sequencing input was blood. This rearrangement joins TRBV5-1 to TRBJ1-4, with unresolved D. The clonotype comes from a man aged 45-65 years with Graves' hyperthyroidism. CDR3 residues: CASSLGTSTNEKLFF. In DNA form, the CDR3 reads TGCGCCAGCAGCTTGGGGACTTCAACTAATGAAAAACTGTTTTTT.